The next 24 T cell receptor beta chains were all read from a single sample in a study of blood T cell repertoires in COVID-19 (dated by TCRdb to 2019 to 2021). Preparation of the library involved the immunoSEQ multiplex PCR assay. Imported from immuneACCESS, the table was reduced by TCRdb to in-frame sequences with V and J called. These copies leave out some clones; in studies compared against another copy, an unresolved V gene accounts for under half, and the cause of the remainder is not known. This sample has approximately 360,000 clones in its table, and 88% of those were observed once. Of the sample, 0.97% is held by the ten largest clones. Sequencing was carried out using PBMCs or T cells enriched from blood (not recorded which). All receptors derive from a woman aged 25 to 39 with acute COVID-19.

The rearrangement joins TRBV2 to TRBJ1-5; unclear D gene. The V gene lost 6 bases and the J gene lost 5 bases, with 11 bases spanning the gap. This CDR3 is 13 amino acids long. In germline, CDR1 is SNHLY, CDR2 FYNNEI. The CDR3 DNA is TGTGCCAGCAGAAGGACGGGGTATCAGCCCCAGCATTTT. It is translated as CASRRTGYQPQHF.

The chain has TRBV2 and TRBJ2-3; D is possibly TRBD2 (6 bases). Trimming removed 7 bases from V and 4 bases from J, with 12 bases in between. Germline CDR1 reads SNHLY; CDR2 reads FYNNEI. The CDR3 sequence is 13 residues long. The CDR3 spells CASKASEPDTQYF. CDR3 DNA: TGTGCCAGCAAGGCTAGCGAGCCAGATACGCAGTATTTT.

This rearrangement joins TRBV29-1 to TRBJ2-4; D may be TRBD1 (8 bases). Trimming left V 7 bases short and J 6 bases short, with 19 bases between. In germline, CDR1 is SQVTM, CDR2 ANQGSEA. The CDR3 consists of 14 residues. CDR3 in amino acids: CSGFTGGGRNIQYF. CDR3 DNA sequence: TGCAGCGGATTTACAGGGGGAGGGAGAAACATTCAGTACTTC.

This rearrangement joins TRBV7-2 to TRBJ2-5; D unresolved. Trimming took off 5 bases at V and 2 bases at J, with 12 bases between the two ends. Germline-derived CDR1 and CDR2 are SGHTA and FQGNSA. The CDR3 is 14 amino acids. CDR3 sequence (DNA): TGTGCCAGCAGCCCCTTTGCGCAACAAGAGACCCAGTACTTC. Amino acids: CASSPFAQQETQYF.

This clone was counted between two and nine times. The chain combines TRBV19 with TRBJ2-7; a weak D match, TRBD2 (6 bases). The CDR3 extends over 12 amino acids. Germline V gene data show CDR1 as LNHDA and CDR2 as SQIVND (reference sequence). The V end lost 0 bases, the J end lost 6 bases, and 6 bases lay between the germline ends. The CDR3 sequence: CASSIEGGEQYF. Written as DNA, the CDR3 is TGTGCCAGTAGTATAGAGGGGGGCGAGCAGTACTTC. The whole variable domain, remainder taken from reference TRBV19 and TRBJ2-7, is DGGITQSPKYLFRKEGQNVTLSCEQNLNHDAMYWYRQDPGQGLRLIYYSQIVNDFQKGDIAEGYSVSREKKESFPLTVTSAQKNPTAFYLCASSIEGGEQYFGPGTRLTVT.

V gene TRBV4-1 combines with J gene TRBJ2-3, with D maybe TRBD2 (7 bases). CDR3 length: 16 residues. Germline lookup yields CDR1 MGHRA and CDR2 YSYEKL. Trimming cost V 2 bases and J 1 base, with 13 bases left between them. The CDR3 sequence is CASSQFAGAGTDTQYF. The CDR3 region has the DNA TGCGCCAGCAGCCAATTCGCGGGGGCTGGCACAGATACGCAGTATTTT.

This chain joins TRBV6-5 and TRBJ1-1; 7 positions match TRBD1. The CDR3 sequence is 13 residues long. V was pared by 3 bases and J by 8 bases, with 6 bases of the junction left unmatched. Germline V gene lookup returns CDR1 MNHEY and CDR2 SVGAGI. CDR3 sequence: CASSYNHRGEAFF. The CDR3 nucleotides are TGTGCCAGCAGTTATAACCACAGGGGCGAAGCTTTCTTT.

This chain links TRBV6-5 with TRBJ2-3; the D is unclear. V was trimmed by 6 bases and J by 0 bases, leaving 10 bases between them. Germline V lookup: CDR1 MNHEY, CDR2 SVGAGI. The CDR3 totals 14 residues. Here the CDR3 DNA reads TGTGCCAGCAGGGTCACCAGAAGCACAGATACGCAGTATTTT. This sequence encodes CASRVTRSTDTQYF.

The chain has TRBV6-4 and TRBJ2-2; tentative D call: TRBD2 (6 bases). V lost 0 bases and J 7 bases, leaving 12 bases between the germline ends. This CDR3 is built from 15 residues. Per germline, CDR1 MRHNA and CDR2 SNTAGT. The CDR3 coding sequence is TGTGCCAGCAGTGACTCGAAAGGAGGGCGCGGGGAGCTGTTTTTT. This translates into CASSDSKGGRGELFF.

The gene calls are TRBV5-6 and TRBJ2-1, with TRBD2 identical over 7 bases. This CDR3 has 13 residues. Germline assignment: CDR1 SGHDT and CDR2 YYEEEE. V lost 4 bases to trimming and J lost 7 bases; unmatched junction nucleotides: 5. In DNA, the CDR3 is TGTGCCAGCAGCCACAATAGCGGGAATGAGCAGTTCTTC. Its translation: CASSHNSGNEQFF.

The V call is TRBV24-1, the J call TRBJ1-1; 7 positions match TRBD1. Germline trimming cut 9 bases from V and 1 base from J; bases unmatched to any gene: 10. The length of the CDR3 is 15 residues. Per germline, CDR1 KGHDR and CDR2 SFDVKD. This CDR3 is CATPHRGKSNTEAFF. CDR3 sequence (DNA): TGTGCCACCCCCCACAGGGGTAAATCGAACACTGAAGCTTTCTTT.

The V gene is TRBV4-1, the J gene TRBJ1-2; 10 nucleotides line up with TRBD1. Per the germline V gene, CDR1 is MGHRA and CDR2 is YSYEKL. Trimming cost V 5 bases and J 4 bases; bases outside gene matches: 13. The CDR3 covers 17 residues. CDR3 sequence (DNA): TGCGCCAGCAGCGGGAATAAAGACAGGGGGCCTAGCTATGGCTACACCTTC. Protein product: CASSGNKDRGPSYGYTF.

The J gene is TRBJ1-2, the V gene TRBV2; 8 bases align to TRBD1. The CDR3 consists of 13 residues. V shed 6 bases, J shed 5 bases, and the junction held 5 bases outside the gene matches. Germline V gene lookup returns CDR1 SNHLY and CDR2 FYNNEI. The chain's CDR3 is CASRDQGAYGYTF. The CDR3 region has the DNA TGTGCCAGCAGGGATCAGGGGGCGTATGGCTACACCTTC.

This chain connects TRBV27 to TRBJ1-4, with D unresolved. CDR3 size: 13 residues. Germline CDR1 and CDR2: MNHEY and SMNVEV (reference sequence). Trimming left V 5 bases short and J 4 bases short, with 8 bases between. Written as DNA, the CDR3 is TGTGCCAGCAGTAGGCGGGGTAATGAAAAACTGTTTTTT. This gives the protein CASSRRGNEKLFF.

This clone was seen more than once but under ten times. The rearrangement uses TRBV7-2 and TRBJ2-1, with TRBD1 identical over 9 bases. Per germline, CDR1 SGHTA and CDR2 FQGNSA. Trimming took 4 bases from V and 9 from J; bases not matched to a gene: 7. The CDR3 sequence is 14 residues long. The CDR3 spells CASSSGQGMTEQFF. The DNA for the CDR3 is TGTGCCAGCAGCTCGGGACAGGGTATGACTGAGCAGTTCTTC.

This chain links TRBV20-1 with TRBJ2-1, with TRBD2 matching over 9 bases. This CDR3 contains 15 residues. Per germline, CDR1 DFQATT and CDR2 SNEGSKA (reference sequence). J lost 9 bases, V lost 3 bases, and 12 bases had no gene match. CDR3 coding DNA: TGCAGTGCTAGTATGGGCGGGGGGGCGACAGGTGAGCAGTTCTTC. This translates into CSASMGGGATGEQFF.

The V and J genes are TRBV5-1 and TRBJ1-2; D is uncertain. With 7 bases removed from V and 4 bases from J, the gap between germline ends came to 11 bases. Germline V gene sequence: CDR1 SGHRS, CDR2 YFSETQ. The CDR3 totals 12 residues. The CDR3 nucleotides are TGCGCCAGCGCGACGGGGAGCTATGGCTACACCTTC. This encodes CASATGSYGYTF.

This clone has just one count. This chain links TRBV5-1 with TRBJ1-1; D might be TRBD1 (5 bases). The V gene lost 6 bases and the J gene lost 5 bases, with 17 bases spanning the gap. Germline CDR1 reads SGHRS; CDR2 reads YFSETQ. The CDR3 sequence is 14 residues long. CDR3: CASTGGQGMTEAFF. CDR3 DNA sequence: TGCGCCAGCACTGGAGGGCAGGGAATGACTGAAGCTTTCTTT.

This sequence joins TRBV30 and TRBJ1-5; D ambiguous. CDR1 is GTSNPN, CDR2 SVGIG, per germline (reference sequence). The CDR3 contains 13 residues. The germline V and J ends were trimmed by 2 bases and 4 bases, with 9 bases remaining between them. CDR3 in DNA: TGTGCCTGGAGTACTCTAGAAAATCAGCCCCAGCATTTT. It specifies CAWSTLENQPQHF.

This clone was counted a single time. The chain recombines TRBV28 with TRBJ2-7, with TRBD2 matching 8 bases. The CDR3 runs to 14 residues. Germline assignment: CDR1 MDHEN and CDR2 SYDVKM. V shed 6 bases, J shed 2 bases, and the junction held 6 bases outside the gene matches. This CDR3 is CASREAGAAYEQYF. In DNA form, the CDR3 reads TGTGCCAGCAGGGAAGCGGGGGCCGCCTACGAGCAGTACTTC.

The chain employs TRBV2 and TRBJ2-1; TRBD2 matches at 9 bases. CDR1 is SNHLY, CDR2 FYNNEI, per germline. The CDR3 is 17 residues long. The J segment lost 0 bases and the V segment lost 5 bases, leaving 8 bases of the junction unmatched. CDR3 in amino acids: CASSWGLAGSSYNEQFF. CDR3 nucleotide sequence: TGTGCCAGCAGTTGGGGGCTAGCGGGGAGCTCCTACAATGAGCAGTTCTTC.

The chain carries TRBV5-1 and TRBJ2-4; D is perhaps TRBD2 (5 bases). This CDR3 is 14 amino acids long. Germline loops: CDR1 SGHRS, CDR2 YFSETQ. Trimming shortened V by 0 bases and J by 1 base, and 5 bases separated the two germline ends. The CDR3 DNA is TGCGCCAGCAGCTTGGGAGGGGCCAAAAACATTCAGTACTTC. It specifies CASSLGGAKNIQYF.

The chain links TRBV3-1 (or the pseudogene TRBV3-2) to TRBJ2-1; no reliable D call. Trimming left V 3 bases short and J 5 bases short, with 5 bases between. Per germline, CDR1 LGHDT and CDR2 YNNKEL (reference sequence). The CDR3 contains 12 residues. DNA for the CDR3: TGTGCCAGCAGCCAGAGGAACAATGAGCAGTTCTTC. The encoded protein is CASSQRNNEQFF.

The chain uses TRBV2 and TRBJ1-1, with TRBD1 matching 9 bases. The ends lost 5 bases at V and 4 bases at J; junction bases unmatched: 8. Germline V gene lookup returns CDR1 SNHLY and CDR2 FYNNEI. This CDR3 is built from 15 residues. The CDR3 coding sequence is TGTGCCAGCAGTCTGAAAGGACAGGGGAGCACTGAAGCTTTCTTT. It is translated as CASSLKGQGSTEAFF.